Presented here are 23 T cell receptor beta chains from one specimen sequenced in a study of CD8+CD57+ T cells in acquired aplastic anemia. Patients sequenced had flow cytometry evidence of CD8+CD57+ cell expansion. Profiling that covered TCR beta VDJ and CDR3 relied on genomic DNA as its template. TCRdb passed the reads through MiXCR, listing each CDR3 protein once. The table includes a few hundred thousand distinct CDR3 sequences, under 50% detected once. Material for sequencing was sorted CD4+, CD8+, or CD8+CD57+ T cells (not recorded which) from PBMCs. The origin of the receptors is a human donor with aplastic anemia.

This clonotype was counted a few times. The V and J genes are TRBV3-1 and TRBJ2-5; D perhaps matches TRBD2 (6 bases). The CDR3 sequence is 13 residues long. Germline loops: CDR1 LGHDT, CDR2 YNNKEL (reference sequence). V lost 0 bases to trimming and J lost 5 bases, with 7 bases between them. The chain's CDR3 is CASSQEGGETQYF. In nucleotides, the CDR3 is TGTGCCAGCAGCCAAGAAGGAGGGGAGACCCAGTACTTC.

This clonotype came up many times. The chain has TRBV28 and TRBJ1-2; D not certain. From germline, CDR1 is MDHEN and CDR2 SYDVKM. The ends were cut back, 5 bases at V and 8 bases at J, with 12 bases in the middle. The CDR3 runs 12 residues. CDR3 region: CASSTTRRGYTF. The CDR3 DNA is TGTGCCAGCAGTACCACGCGTAGGGGCTACACCTTC.

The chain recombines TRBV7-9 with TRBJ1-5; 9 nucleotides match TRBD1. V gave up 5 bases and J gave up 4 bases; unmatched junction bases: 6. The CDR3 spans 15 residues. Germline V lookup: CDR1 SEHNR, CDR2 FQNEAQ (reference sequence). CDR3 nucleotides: TGTGCCAGCAGCCAGGGACAGGGAGAGAATCAGCCCCAGCATTTT. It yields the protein CASSQGQGENQPQHF.

CDR3 DNA: TGTGCCAGCAGCTTAGACTCGGCTCGATCACCCCTCCACTTT. Translated, it gives CASSLDSARSPLHF. J is TRBJ1-6 and V is TRBV7-8; no clear D gene. Germline CDR1 SGHVS, CDR2 FQNEAQ. The CDR3 sequence is 14 residues long. Trimming pared 1 base from V and 10 bases from J, leaving 11 bases between.

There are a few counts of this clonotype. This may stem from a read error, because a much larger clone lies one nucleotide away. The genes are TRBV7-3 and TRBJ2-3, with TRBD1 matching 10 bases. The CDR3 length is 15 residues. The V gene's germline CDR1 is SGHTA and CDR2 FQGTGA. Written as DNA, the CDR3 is TGTGCCAGCAGGGGGACAGGGGAGGGCACAGATACGCAGTGTTTT. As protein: CASRGTGEGTDTQCF.

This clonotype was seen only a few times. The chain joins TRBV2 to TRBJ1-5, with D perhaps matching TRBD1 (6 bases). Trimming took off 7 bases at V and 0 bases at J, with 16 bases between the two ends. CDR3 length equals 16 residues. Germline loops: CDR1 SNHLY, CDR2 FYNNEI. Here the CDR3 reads CASTFGGPYSNQPQHF. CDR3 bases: TGTGCCAGCACCTTTGGGGGGCCGTATAGCAATCAGCCCCAGCATTTT.

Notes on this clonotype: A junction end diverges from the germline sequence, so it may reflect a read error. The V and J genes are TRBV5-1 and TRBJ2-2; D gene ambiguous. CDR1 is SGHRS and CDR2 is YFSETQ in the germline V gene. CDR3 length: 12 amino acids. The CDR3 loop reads CASSRNTRELFF. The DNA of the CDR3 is TGCGCCAGCAGCCGTAACACCAGGGAGCTGTTTTTT.

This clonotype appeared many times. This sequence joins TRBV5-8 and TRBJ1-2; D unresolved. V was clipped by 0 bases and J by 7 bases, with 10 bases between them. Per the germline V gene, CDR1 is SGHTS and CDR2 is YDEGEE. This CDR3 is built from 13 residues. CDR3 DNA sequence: TGTGCCAGCAGCTTGGGCAGCGGACGTGGCTACACCTTC. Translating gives CASSLGSGRGYTF.

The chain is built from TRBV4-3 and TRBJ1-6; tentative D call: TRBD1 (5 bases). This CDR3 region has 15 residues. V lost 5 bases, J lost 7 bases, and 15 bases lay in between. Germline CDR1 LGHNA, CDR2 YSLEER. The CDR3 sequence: CASSAAGVSNSPLHF. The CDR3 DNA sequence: TGCGCCAGCAGCGCGGCGGGGGTTAGCAATTCACCCCTCCACTTT.

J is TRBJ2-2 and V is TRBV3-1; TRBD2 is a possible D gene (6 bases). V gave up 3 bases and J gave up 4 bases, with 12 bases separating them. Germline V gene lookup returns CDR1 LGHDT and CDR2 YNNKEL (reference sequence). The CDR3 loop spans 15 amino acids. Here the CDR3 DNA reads TGTGCCAGCAGCCAGCGGGAATGGGGCACCGGGGAGCTGTTTTTT. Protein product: CASSQREWGTGELFF.

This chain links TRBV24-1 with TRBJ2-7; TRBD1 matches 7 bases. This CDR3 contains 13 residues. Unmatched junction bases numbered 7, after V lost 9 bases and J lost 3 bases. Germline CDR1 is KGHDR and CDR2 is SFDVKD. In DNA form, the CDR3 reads TGTGCCACCGACAGGGCTGGCCTCTACGAGCAGTACTTC. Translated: CATDRAGLYEQYF.

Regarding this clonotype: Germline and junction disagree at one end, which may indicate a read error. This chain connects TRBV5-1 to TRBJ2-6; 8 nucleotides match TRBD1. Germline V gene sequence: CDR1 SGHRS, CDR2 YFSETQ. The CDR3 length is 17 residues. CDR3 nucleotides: TGTGCCAGCAGTCCCGGGACAGGATTCTCTGGGGCCAACGTCCTGACTTTC. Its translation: CASSPGTGFSGANVLTF.

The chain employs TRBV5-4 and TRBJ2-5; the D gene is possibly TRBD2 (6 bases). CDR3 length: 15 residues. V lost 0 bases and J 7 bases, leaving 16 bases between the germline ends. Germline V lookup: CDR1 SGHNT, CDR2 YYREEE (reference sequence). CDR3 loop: CASSLVAAGHGTQYF. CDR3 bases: TGTGCCAGCAGCTTGGTAGCGGCGGGCCACGGGACCCAGTACTTC.

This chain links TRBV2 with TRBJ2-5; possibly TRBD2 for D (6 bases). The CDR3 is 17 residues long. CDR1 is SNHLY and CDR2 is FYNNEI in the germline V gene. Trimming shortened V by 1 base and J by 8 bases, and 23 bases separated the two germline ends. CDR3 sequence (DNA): TGTGCCAGCAGTGAAGAGAGGTCAACCCTCCGGGGGAGTACCCAGTACTTC. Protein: CASSEERSTLRGSTQYF.

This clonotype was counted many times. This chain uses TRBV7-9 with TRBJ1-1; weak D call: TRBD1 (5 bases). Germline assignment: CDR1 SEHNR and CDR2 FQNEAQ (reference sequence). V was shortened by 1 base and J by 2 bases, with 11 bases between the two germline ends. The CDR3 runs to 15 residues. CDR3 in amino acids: CASSLERGRNTEAFF. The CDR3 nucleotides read TGTGCCAGCAGCTTAGAAAGGGGACGAAACACTGAAGCTTTCTTT. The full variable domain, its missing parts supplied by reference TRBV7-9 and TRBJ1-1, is DTGVSQNPRHKITKRGQNVTFRCDPISEHNRLYWYRQTLGQGPEFLTYFQNEAQLEKSRLLSDRFSAERPKGSFSTLEIQRTEQGDSAMYLCASSLERGRNTEAFFGQGTRLTVV.

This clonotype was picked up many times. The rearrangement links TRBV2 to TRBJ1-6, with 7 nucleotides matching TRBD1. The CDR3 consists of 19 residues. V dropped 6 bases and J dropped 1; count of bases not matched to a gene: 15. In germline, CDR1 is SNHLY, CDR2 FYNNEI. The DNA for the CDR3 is TGTGCCAGCAGGGCGGACAGGACAAACCAGGGTTCCTATAATTCACCCCTCCACTTT. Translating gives CASRADRTNQGSYNSPLHF.

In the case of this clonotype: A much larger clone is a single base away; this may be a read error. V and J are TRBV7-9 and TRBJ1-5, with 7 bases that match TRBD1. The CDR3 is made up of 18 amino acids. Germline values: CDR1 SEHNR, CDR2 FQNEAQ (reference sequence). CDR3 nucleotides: TGCGCCAGCAGCCAAGATAAGGGACAGACGTATAGCAATCGGCCCCAGCATTTT. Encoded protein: CASSQDKGQTYSNRPQHF.

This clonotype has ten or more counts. The CDR3 spells CASSMLGGLSSYNEQFF. CDR3 in DNA: TGTGCCAGCAGCATGTTAGGGGGGCTAAGCTCCTACAATGAGCAGTTCTTC. The chain carries TRBV9 and TRBJ2-1, with D perhaps assigned TRBD1 or TRBD2 (6 bases each). This CDR3 has 17 amino acids. Trimming cost V 4 bases and J 0 bases, with 17 bases left between them. From germline, CDR1 is SGDLS and CDR2 YYNGEE.

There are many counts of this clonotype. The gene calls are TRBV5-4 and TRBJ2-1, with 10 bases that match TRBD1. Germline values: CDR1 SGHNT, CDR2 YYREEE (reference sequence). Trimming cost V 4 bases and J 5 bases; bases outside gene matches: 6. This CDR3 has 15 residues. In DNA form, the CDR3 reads TGTGCCAGCAGCCCGGGACAGGGGCCGAACAATGAGCAGTTCTTC. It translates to CASSPGQGPNNEQFF.

CDR3 sequence: CASSLRGETNEAFF. The CDR3 DNA follows: TGTGCCAGCAGCTTAAGGGGGGAAACTAATGAAGCTTTCTTT. V and J are TRBV7-9 and TRBJ1-1, with D possibly being TRBD1 (6 bases). Trimming removed 2 bases at V and 7 bases at J, with 14 bases between. The CDR3 loop spans 14 amino acids. Germline V lookup: CDR1 SEHNR, CDR2 FQNEAQ (reference sequence).

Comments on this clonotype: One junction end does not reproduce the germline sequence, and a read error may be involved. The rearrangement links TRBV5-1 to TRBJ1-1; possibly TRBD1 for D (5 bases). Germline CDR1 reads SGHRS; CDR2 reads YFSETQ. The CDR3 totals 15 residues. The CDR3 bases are TGTGCCAGCAGCCAAGTCAGAGTTGGGGGCACTGAAGCTTTCTTT. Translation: CASSQVRVGGTEAFF.

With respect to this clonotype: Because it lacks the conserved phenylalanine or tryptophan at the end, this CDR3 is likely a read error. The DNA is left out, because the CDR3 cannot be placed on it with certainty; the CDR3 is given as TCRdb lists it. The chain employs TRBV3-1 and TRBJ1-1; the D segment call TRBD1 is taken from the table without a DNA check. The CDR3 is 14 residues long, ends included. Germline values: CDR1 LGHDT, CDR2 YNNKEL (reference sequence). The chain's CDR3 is CASSQVDFQGTPFL.

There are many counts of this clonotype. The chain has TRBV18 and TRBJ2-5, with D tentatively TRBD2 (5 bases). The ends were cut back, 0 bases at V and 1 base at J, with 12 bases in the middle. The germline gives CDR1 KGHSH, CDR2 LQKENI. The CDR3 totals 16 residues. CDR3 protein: CASSPPRAAPQETQYF. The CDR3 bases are TGTGCCAGCTCACCACCGAGGGCGGCACCCCAAGAGACCCAGTACTTC. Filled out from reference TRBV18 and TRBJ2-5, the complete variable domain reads NAGVMQNPRHLVRRRGQEARLRCSPMKGHSHVYWYRQLPEEGLKFMVYLQKENIIDESGMPKERFSAEFPKEGPSILRIQQVVRGDSAAYFCASSPPRAAPQETQYFGPGTRLLVL.